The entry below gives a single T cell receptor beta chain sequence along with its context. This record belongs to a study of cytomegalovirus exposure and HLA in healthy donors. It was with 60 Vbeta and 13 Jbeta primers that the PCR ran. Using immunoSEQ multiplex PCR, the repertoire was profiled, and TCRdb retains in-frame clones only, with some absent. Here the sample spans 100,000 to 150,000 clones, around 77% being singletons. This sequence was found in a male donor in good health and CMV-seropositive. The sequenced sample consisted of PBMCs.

DNA of the CDR3: TGTGCCAGCAGCCAAGCGGGCCAGGGGCGCTATGGCTACACCTTC. This codes for CASSQAGQGRYGYTF. V gene TRBV4-2 combines with J gene TRBJ1-2; TRBD1 is a possible D gene (6 bases). Germline loops: CDR1 LGHNA, CDR2 YNFKEQ. The V gene lost 1 base and the J gene lost 4 bases, with 13 bases spanning the gap. There are 15 residues in the CDR3.